A single sample is the source of the 2 T cell receptor beta chains below, sequenced in a study of cytomegalovirus exposure and HLA in healthy donors listed by TCRdb under 2017. The library was generated by the immunoSEQ multiplex PCR assay. A mixture of 60 forward primers for TCR Vbeta segments and 13 reverse primers for TCR Jbeta segments was used in the multiplex PCR. TCRdb stores this immuneACCESS table with in-frame sequences only. Part of the clones is absent; in the studies checked, under half of the shortfall reflects unresolved V genes, and no reason is known for the rest. Counted in this sample were fewer than 110,000 clones; about four fifths of them appeared once. Approximately 2.1% of the sample belongs to the ten largest clones. The specimen was PBMCs. All receptors come from a woman between 40 and 55 years old in good health and CMV-seronegative.

The chain combines TRBV28 with TRBJ2-7; 7 nucleotides match TRBD1. V lost 3 bases to trimming and J lost 2 bases; unmatched junction nucleotides: 7. This CDR3 spans 15 amino acids. Germline V gene sequence: CDR1 MDHEN, CDR2 SYDVKM. CDR3 loop: CASSFRDRAPYEQYF. CDR3 nucleotide sequence: TGTGCCAGCAGTTTTCGCGACAGGGCCCCCTACGAGCAGTACTTC. The whole variable domain, filled in from reference TRBV28 and TRBJ2-7, reads DVKVTQSSRYLVKRTGEKVFLECVQDMDHENMFWYRQDPGLGLRLIYFSYDVKMKEKGDIPEGYSVSREKKERFSLILESASTNQTSMYLCASSFRDRAPYEQYFGPGTRLTVT.

In DNA, the CDR3 is TGTGCCAGCGGGAACAGGGTACACTATAATTCACCCCTCCACTTT. Translated: CASGNRVHYNSPLHF. The chain employs TRBV7-2 and TRBJ1-6; possibly TRBD1 for D (6 bases). V was cut by 8 bases and J by 3 bases, with 14 bases left in between. Germline CDR1 SGHTA, CDR2 FQGNSA. The length of the CDR3 is 15 residues.